This T cell receptor (beta chain) was captured in a study of blood T cell repertoires in COVID-19. Study-level background: The United States, Italy and Spain supplied acute and convalescent COVID-19 samples. Nucleic acid was either cDNA or gDNA, and it came from T cells, B-cell-depleted T cells, or PBMCs.

Germline lookup yields CDR1 MNHEY and CDR2 SVGAGI. The CDR3 extends over 15 amino acids. V was trimmed by 6 bases and J by 4 bases, leaving 18 bases between them. Methods used by the authors: It was from reference gene primer amplification that nucleated cell counts were estimated. Sequenced by immunoSEQ multiplex PCR; TCRdb stores in-frame clones only, minus some. V and J calls and clone size are copied from that table; D and trimming were computed from the DNA. The sample shows about 320,000 clones, around 92% of them seen only once. The clonotype comes from a man between 18 and 29 years old who had recovered from COVID-19. The sample consisted of peripheral blood. V usage is TRBV6-5 and J usage is TRBJ1-1, with a tentative D call TRBD1 (5 bases). CDR3 loop: CASRPVGGEITEAFF. CDR3 in DNA: TGTGCCAGCAGGCCTGTTGGGGGGGAAATCACTGAAGCTTTCTTT.